This is a list of T cell receptor beta chains from one sample in a study of glioma-infiltrating T cells after dendritic cell vaccination. The table came from immunoSEQ multiplex PCR; TCRdb's copy has only in-frame clones and leaves some out. The sample has around 96,000 clones; 79% are singletons. The sample consisted of blood, taken before dendritic cell vaccination. The receptors here all came from a human donor with glioblastoma. Both conserved end residues are part of each CDR3.

j_call | v_call | cdr3_aa
TRBJ1-2 | TRBV28 | CASRGGTGGVGYTF
TRBJ2-1 | TRBV5-1 | CASSLSGGVYNEQFF
TRBJ2-1 | TRBV27 | CASSSLKRGGYHNEQFF
TRBJ2-2 | TRBV19 | CASSIVPLLNTGELFF
TRBJ1-2 | TRBV18 | CASSPRELVGYTF
TRBJ2-1 | TRBV19 | CASAGLADYNEQFF
TRBJ2-1 | TRBV30 | CAWVILAGGNEQFF
TRBJ1-2 | TRBV27 | CASSSVGETYGYTF
TRBJ1-1 | TRBV27 | CASSYTGEAFF
TRBJ2-1 | TRBV4-1 | CASRSLAGDSYNEQFF
TRBJ2-1 | TRBV18 | CASSPRTGLIF
TRBJ1-3 | TRBV7-8 | CASSLEARGISGNTIYF
TRBJ1-2 | TRBV6-6 | CASSSGTADGHTF
TRBJ1-2 | TRBV9 | CASSVGTGLPYGYTF
TRBJ2-7 | TRBV9 | CASSVGPGQASYEQYF
TRBJ2-7 | TRBV11-2 | CASSLVPTGTRAYEQYF
TRBJ1-4 | TRBV7-2 | CASRHRGTNEKLFF
TRBJ2-7 | TRBV5-1 | CASSLHRGILDSSYEQYF
TRBJ1-2 | TRBV6-5 | CASSEGTGVGYTF
TRBJ2-1 | TRBV10-3 | CAISGTSGNSYNEQFF
TRBJ2-7 | TRBV6-1 | CASSERVSTYEQYF
TRBJ1-6 | TRBV5-4 | CASSLGQGDSPPHF
TRBJ2-2 | TRBV7-3 | CASSLDRGNGIGELFF
TRBJ1-2 | TRBV7-9 | CASSGDRSLGGYTF
TRBJ1-3 | TRBV2 | CASSEAPGHRSGNTIYF
TRBJ1-1 | TRBV5-1 | CASSPDSYLTGMNTEAFF
TRBJ2-1 | TRBV6-1 | CASAAPVVTYNEQFF
TRBJ2-7 | TRBV6-6 | CASSPQSYEQYF
TRBJ2-1 | TRBV20-1 | CSASRATQFF
TRBJ1-5 | TRBV6-5 | CASSPDIYQPQHF
TRBJ1-3 | TRBV30 | CASRSSGNTIYF
TRBJ2-1 | TRBV4-1 | CASSQPSGRASYNEQFF
TRBJ2-5 | TRBV27 | CASSSQTGRFRETQYF
TRBJ1-1 | TRBV18 | CASSPVEGTVTEAFF
TRBJ2-5 | TRBV2 | CASSPPHGAQAETQYF
TRBJ2-1 | TRBV6-1 | CASSVAGTGKNEQFF
TRBJ2-5 | TRBV5-1 | CASSLVPLLAGVKETQYF
TRBJ1-2 | TRBV7-2 | CASSSPQGVGYGYTF